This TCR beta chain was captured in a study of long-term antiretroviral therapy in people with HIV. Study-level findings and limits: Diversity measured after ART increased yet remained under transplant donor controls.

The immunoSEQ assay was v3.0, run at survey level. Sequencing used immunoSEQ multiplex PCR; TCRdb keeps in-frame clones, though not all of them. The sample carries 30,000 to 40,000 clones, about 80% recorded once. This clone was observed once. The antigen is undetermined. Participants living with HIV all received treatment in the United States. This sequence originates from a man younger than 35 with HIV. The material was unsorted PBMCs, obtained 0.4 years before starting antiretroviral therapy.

CDR3 coding DNA: TGTGCCAGCAGTTACGGGCAGATGAACACCGGGGAGCTGTTTTTT. This encodes CASSYGQMNTGELFF. This chain links TRBV6-5 with TRBJ2-2; no reliable D call. The V gene's germline CDR1 is MNHEY and CDR2 SVGAGI. The CDR3 covers 15 residues. The V end was cut by 2 bases, the J end by 1 base, with 8 bases between.